This entry lists 24 T cell receptor beta chains sequenced from one sample in a study of immune evolution from preneoplasia to lung adenocarcinoma. Profiling relied on immunoSEQ multiplex PCR, and the TCRdb table lists in-frame clones only, not all of them. The sample carries about 16,000 clones, 80% to 90% recorded once. The sample consisted of FFPE invasive lung adenocarcinoma tissue. All receptors come from a person between 65 and 79 years old with invasive lung adenocarcinoma.

This rearrangement joins TRBV30 to TRBJ1-2; weak D call: TRBD1 (6 bases). In germline, CDR1 is GTSNPN, CDR2 SVGIG (reference sequence). This CDR3 is built from 13 residues. The V end was cut by 3 bases, the J end by 6 bases, with 14 bases between. The CDR3 is CAWSGTGTNGYTF. The CDR3, as DNA: TGTGCCTGGAGCGGAACCGGGACAAATGGCTACACCTTC.

The rearrangement uses TRBV18 and TRBJ2-6, with D perhaps matching TRBD1 (6 bases). The CDR3 sequence is 16 residues long. V shed 3 bases and J shed 2 bases, with 11 bases lying between them. CDR1 KGHSH and CDR2 LQKENI come from the germline V gene. DNA of the CDR3: TGTGCCAGCTCACCGGGTTCAGGGGCTGGGGCCAACGTCCTGACTTTC. This sequence encodes CASSPGSGAGANVLTF.

The chain couples TRBV18 to TRBJ2-7, with a tentative D call TRBD1 (7 bases). This CDR3 is 14 amino acids long. Germline V gives CDR1 KGHSH, CDR2 LQKENI. With 2 bases removed from V and 5 bases from J, the gap between germline ends came to 13 bases. The CDR3 region is CASSPGGGRNEQYF. The CDR3 DNA follows: TGTGCCAGCTCACCAGGAGGGGGCCGGAACGAGCAGTACTTC.

The chain links TRBV15 to TRBJ1-1; TRBD1 aligns across 12 bases. CDR1 and CDR2 (germline): LNHNV, YYDKDF (reference sequence). CDR3 size: 14 residues. Germline trimming cut 5 bases from V and 6 bases from J; bases unmatched to any gene: 4. CDR3: CATSRDRGLAEAFF. For the CDR3, the DNA is TGTGCCACCAGCCGGGACAGGGGGCTCGCTGAAGCTTTCTTT. The complete variable domain, with remaining parts taken from reference TRBV15 and TRBJ1-1, reads DAMVIQNPRYQVTQFGKPVTLSCSQTLNHNVMYWYQQKSSQAPKLLFHYYDKDFNNEADTPDNFQSRRPNTSFCFLDIRSPGLGDTAMYLCATSRDRGLAEAFFGQGTRLTVV.

The chain has TRBV9 and TRBJ2-1, with D perhaps assigned TRBD1 or TRBD2 (5 bases each). CDR1 SGDLS and CDR2 YYNGEE come from the germline V gene. The CDR3 has 15 residues. V gave up 6 bases and J gave up 3 bases, with 16 bases separating them. As DNA, the CDR3 is TGTGCCAGCACCCCTAGAGGGGATTACTACAATGAGCAGTTCTTC. Translated: CASTPRGDYYNEQFF.

The DNA for the CDR3 is TGTGCCAGCAGCTTAATGGGCGGGGGGGCTACCTACAATGAGCAGTTCTTC. Translating gives CASSLMGGGATYNEQFF. The gene calls are TRBV7-3 and TRBJ2-1, with 9 bases lining up with TRBD2. The CDR3 sequence is 17 residues long. The germline gives CDR1 SGHTA, CDR2 FQGTGA. The V gene end was trimmed by 1 base and the J gene end by 2 bases; junction bases not matched to a gene: 6. Full variable domain (missing parts from reference TRBV7-3 and TRBJ2-1): GAGVSQTPSNKVTEKGKYVELRCDPISGHTALYWYRQSLGQGPEFLIYFQGTGAADDSGLPNDRFFAVRPEGSVSTLKIQRTERGDSAVYLCASSLMGGGATYNEQFFGPGTRLTVL.

The chain uses TRBV5-5 and TRBJ2-7, with D possibly matching TRBD2 (6 bases). This CDR3 comprises 13 residues. V shed 1 base and J shed 4 bases, with 9 bases lying between them. CDR1 is SGHKS and CDR2 is YYEKEE in the germline V gene (reference sequence). The CDR3 nucleotides read TGTGCCAGCAGCTTGAGAGGGACTTACGAGCAGTACTTC. Protein sequence: CASSLRGTYEQYF.

This chain links TRBV10-3 with TRBJ2-7, with 7 bases aligning to TRBD1. With V trimmed by 1 base and J by 4 bases, 4 bases remained unmatched. Germline V gives CDR1 ENHRY, CDR2 SYGVKD. This CDR3 has 14 amino acids. CDR3 DNA sequence: TGTGCCATCAGTGAGTTGGGGACAGATTACGAGCAGTACTTC. This sequence encodes CAISELGTDYEQYF.

This clone showed up just once. The genes are TRBV29-1 and TRBJ2-7, with 9 bases lining up with TRBD1. Germline trimming cut 6 bases from V and 5 bases from J; bases unmatched to any gene: 8. The CDR3 sequence is 13 residues long. Per germline, CDR1 SQVTM and CDR2 ANQGSEA. The CDR3 sequence: CSVLGDRANEQYF. The CDR3 coding sequence is TGCAGCGTCCTAGGGGACAGGGCCAACGAGCAGTACTTC.

CDR3 bases: TGTGCCAGCAGTTTAGGGGAAAACATTCAGTACTTC. This sequence encodes CASSLGENIQYF. V gene TRBV28 combines with J gene TRBJ2-4; D unresolved. Trimming stripped 2 bases from V and 5 bases from J, with 4 bases between. Germline V gives CDR1 MDHEN, CDR2 SYDVKM. The CDR3 runs 12 residues. Using reference TRBV28 and TRBJ2-4 for the parts outside the CDR3, the full variable domain is DVKVTQSSRYLVKRTGEKVFLECVQDMDHENMFWYRQDPGLGLRLIYFSYDVKMKEKGDIPEGYSVSREKKERFSLILESASTNQTSMYLCASSLGENIQYFGAGTRLSVL.

V gene TRBV6-6 combines with J gene TRBJ2-5; D is undetermined. Germline assignment: CDR1 MNHNY and CDR2 SVGAGI (reference sequence). V dropped 5 bases and J dropped 2 bases, with 3 bases sitting between them. The CDR3 sequence is 11 residues long. For the CDR3, the DNA is TGTGCCAGCAGTAAACAAGAGACCCAGTACTTC. This sequence encodes CASSKQETQYF.

This chain joins TRBV7-9 and TRBJ2-2, with D perhaps matching TRBD2 (6 bases). Germline V gene lookup returns CDR1 SEHNR and CDR2 FQNEAQ (reference sequence). The CDR3 totals 14 residues. The ends were cut back, 5 bases at V and 1 base at J, with 8 bases in the middle. For the CDR3, the DNA is TGTGCCAGCAGCGGGGACTGGAACACCGGGGAGCTGTTTTTT. Encoded protein: CASSGDWNTGELFF.

The chain uses TRBV5-8 and TRBJ1-1; perhaps TRBD1 as D (5 bases). Germline V gene data show CDR1 as SGHTS and CDR2 as YDEGEE. The CDR3 runs to 14 residues. V lost 2 bases and J lost 7, with 15 bases in between. The CDR3, as DNA: TGTGCCAGCAGCTTCCGTAGGGGAGATGGTGAAGCTTTCTTT. Translating gives CASSFRRGDGEAFF. The full variable domain, its missing parts supplied by reference TRBV5-8 and TRBJ1-1, is EAGVTQSPTHLIKTRGQQATLRCSPISGHTSVYWYQQALGLGLQFLLWYDEGEERNRGNFPPRFSGRQFPNYSSELNVNALELEDSALYLCASSFRRGDGEAFFGQGTRLTVV.

V gene TRBV30 combines with J gene TRBJ2-1; 9 positions match TRBD2. The CDR3 extends over 15 amino acids. V shed 2 bases, J shed 6 bases, and the junction held 8 bases outside the gene matches. In germline, CDR1 is GTSNPN, CDR2 SVGIG (reference sequence). The CDR3 coding sequence is TGTGCCTGGAGTTTGGGGGGAGCGGGAGGCAATGAGCAGTTCTTC. Translating gives CAWSLGGAGGNEQFF.

V is TRBV2 and J is TRBJ2-7; 8 bases are a match to TRBD1. There are 13 residues in the CDR3. Looked up from germline, CDR1 is SNHLY and CDR2 is FYNNEI. V gave up 0 bases and J gave up 7 bases; unmatched junction bases: 2. In DNA form, the CDR3 reads TGTGCCAGCAGTGAAGCGGACAGGGCTGAGCAGTACTTC. Protein: CASSEADRAEQYF.

V is TRBV6-4 and J is TRBJ1-1; D call uncertain. This CDR3 region has 13 residues. Germline V CDR1 and CDR2: MRHNA, SNTAGT. Between the trimmed V and J ends, which lost 2 bases and 1 base, there was a span of 5 bases. The CDR3 nucleotides are TGTGCCAGCAGTGACAGAAAGAACACTGAAGCTTTCTTT. Its protein is CASSDRKNTEAFF.

The chain joins TRBV4-1 to TRBJ2-2; D is undetermined. Trimming took off 4 bases at V and 2 bases at J, with 8 bases between the two ends. This CDR3 is built from 14 residues. Germline CDR1 reads MGHRA; CDR2 reads YSYEKL. CDR3 protein: CASSPPINTGELFF. As DNA, the CDR3 is TGCGCCAGCAGCCCACCCATAAACACCGGGGAGCTGTTTTTT.

V usage is TRBV30 and J usage is TRBJ1-2; possible D gene TRBD1, 5 bases. This CDR3 is built from 11 residues. Trimming pared 2 bases from V and 7 bases from J, leaving 8 bases between. The germline V gene has CDR1 GTSNPN and CDR2 SVGIG (reference sequence). The CDR3 coding sequence is TGTGCCTGGAGTATCGGGGGTGGCTACACCTTC. Protein product: CAWSIGGGYTF.

With respect to this clone: Other nucleotide sequences in the sample specify the same CDR3. The chain joins TRBV5-1 to TRBJ1-5; TRBD1 is a possible D gene (5 bases). This CDR3 contains 15 residues. Trimming left V 2 bases short and J 0 bases short, with 9 bases between. Per germline, CDR1 SGHRS and CDR2 YFSETQ. DNA of the CDR3: TGCGCCAGCAGCTTATCTGGGGGTAGCAATCAGCCCCAGCATTTT. The encoded protein is CASSLSGGSNQPQHF.

J is TRBJ2-7 and V is TRBV30; the match to TRBD1 covers 9 bases. The trim removed 4 bases at V and 2 bases at J, leaving 6 bases unmatched. The length of the CDR3 is 14 residues. In germline, CDR1 is GTSNPN, CDR2 SVGIG (reference sequence). The DNA for the CDR3 is TGTGCCTGGACTACAGGGGGCGTTGCCTACGAGCAGTACTTC. Its protein product is CAWTTGGVAYEQYF.

The chain combines TRBV18 with TRBJ2-7, with no clear D. Per the germline V gene, CDR1 is KGHSH and CDR2 is LQKENI. The CDR3 consists of 16 residues. The V gene lost 0 bases and the J gene lost 3 bases, with 15 bases spanning the gap. The CDR3 loop reads CASSPPRPVVGYEQYF. The CDR3 DNA follows: TGTGCCAGCTCACCACCAAGACCCGTGGTTGGCTACGAGCAGTACTTC.

This chain uses TRBV10-3 with TRBJ1-3; D gene uncertain. The CDR3 loop spans 12 amino acids. The V and J ends lost 6 bases and 0 bases respectively, with 3 bases between them. The germline V gene encodes CDR1 ENHRY and CDR2 SYGVKD. CDR3 protein: CAISSSGNTIYF. DNA of the CDR3: TGTGCCATCAGCAGCTCTGGAAACACCATATATTTT.

The chain is built from TRBV18 and TRBJ2-1, with TRBD2 as a possible D gene (5 bases). The CDR3 is 16 residues long. The V end was cut by 2 bases, the J end by 6 bases, with 17 bases between. Germline V CDR1 and CDR2: KGHSH, LQKENI. The chain's CDR3 is CASSPTRSLEVNEQFF. The CDR3 nucleotides are TGTGCCAGCTCACCAACGAGATCACTAGAGGTCAATGAGCAGTTCTTC. Full variable domain (rest looked up from reference TRBV18 and TRBJ2-1): NAGVMQNPRHLVRRRGQEARLRCSPMKGHSHVYWYRQLPEEGLKFMVYLQKENIIDESGMPKERFSAEFPKEGPSILRIQQVVRGDSAAYFCASSPTRSLEVNEQFFGPGTRLTVL.

The chain carries TRBV6-5 and TRBJ1-2; TRBD1 aligns across 9 bases. V lost 2 bases and J lost 5; bases outside the gene matches: 6. This CDR3 comprises 15 residues. Germline V gene sequence: CDR1 MNHEY, CDR2 SVGAGI. CDR3 sequence: CASSYAQGTGYGYTF. The CDR3 DNA is TGTGCCAGCAGTTACGCGCAGGGGACAGGGTATGGCTACACCTTC.